This entry describes one TCR beta chain. There is no known antigen for this receptor. Per-nucleotide qualities are absent, and no much larger clonotype sits a single base away. This sample is drawn from a study of T cells after yellow fever vaccination (dated by TCRdb to between 2017 and 2020). About the study as a whole: The SMART-Seq v4 Ultra Low Input RNA kit was used to prepare libraries from fractions with low cell numbers. To track T-cell clones before and after primary and booster YFV17D yellow fever vaccination, bulk TCR alpha and beta repertoires were sequenced longitudinally. Two healthy male donors made up the cohort, one aged 18 to 29 years and the other aged 30 to 40 years. Blood was collected at multiple timepoints before and after primary and secondary immunization, and bulk PBMC replicates and cell subsets were isolated.

TCR cDNA was synthesized by 5'RACE template switching, which introduced a universal primer site and unique molecular identifiers. Priming of cDNA synthesis was performed from both the TCR alpha and TCR beta constant segments. Two PCR steps were used to amplify libraries, with sample barcodes and sequencing adapters being added in the second step. Sequencing of the libraries was done on either Illumina HiSeq 2500 (2x100 bp) or NovaSeq (2x150 bp). The paper's data handling went like this. MIGEC handled demultiplexing of reads and collapsing into UMI consensus sequences, while MiXCR performed V(D)J alignment. Using edgeR on replicate PBMC samples, clonotypes were called vaccine-responding if FDR was below 0.01 and the log2 fold change was above 5 up to day 15. Each bulk clonotype was labeled CD4 or CD8 based on which sequenced repertoire, CD4 or CD8, contained the clonotype at higher abundance. TCRdb trimmed the raw reads at Q25, called clones with MiXCR and kept productive beta chains. CDR3 protein sequences are deduplicated, and each keeps its most common genes and DNA. These V and J calls derive from TCRdb rather than the authors' analysis. The sample records around 590,000 distinct CDR3 sequences, about 12% of which are singletons. The ten largest make up 14% to 15% of the sample.

This specimen's treatment or condition label, interpreted: live attenuated yellow fever vaccine strain. At every blood-draw timepoint, two biological replicates of bulk PBMCs were collected. PBMCs were isolated from peripheral blood using a standard Ficoll-Paque protocol. TriZol was used to extract RNA from bulk PBMCs, from CD4 and CD8 fractions, and from dextramer-positive and dextramer-negative fractions. V loses 4 bases of germline sequence and J loses 5 bases, and the interval between the two ends is 17 bases. Including cysteine and phenylalanine, the CDR3 has 14 amino acids. The DNA shown is the 42-base CDR3, in frame from base 1. CDR1 GTSNPN and CDR2 SVGIG were looked up in the germline V gene (reference sequence). General conclusions and limits of the study: Because only two donors were included in the study, the extent to which the findings can be generalized is limited. The secondary T-cell response was found to be weaker but faster than the primary response, with a peak reached on day 5 rather than on day 15. Most clones expanded after primary vaccination (96% of CD4 and roughly 88% of CD8) were re-detected after the booster, suggesting that broad memory maintenance occurred. A small fraction of clonotypes appeared in both the CD4 and CD8 compartments, likely as a result of convergent recombination. Because abundant contaminating clonotypes from the bulk population could be contained in FACS-sorted repertoires, computational filtering was required.

Here the sequenced sample was PBMCs, taken on the day of the yellow fever booster vaccination. The TCR was taken from a man in his thirties or forties who received the YFV17D yellow fever vaccine. The receptor chain draws on TRBV30 and TRBJ1-1; 6 matching bases give a weak D call of TRBD1. The DNA sequence is given as TGTGCCTGGAATCAGATTGGGGGGCTAACTGAAGCTTTCTTT. This codes for CAWNQIGGLTEAFF.